The clone carrying this T cell receptor beta chain was counted between two and nine times. No antigen is known for it. The entry originates in a study of early T cells in non-severe SARS-CoV-2 infection. As for the study in general: Sequencing targeted bulk RNA from unsorted whole blood, leaving chains unpaired.

CDR3 length: 16 amino acids. Trimming at V came to 2 bases and at J to 7 bases, leaving 11 bases not matched to a gene. CDR1 is MNHEY and CDR2 is SVGAGI in the germline V gene. General study points: VDJdb-based annotation leaned toward anti-spike CD8 responses and missed private and CD4 specificities.

Researchers attached unique molecular identifiers to individual cDNA molecules. In TCRdb, the 5' RACE reads were re-called with MiXCR into one record per CDR3 protein. The sample has under 60,000 distinct CDR3 sequences, 5.6% seen once; the top ten hold roughly 4.8%. The sequence was collected from an adult who was a healthcare worker with PCR-confirmed SARS-CoV-2 infection or an uninfected control (not recorded which). The rearrangement links TRBV6-5 to TRBJ2-1; TRBD2 aligns across 7 bases. Sequencing was carried out using whole blood. The CDR3 nucleotides read TGTGCCAGCAGTTACCGTTGGGCGGGAGAACAGAATGAGCAGTTCTTC. It specifies CASSYRWAGEQNEQFF.